This T cell receptor (beta chain) came from a study of cytomegalovirus exposure and HLA in healthy donors (dated by TCRdb to the late 2010s). About the full investigation: According to an earlier analysis of 550 to 700 of the donors, 150 million to 200 million T cells yielded over 100 million unique TCR beta sequences and less than 300 Gb of sequence data. Donor age, sex, ethnicity and CMV serostatus were compiled alongside the repertoire data. Rather than using new phenotypic data, the later analysis identified candidate immune exposures from TCR beta sequences and from how often those sequences occurred across donors. In a later analysis, previously published TCR beta repertoires from 666 donors were re-analyzed and high-resolution HLA genotyping was added so that TCR occurrence patterns could be studied. On average, about 200,000 unique TCR beta nucleotide sequences were sequenced per donor among fewer than 500 genotyped donors of the cohort, with roughly 18% of those sequences being non-productive. The study aimed to test whether cataloging public T cell receptors could reveal signatures of past pathogen exposure. In addition to the first cohort of 666 subjects, a separate validation cohort of 130 or so different subjects was used. Several DR-DQ haplotypes were handled as single units for association and clustering because linkage in the cohort was strong. An early release covering just under 650 HLA-typed donors comprised about 300 gigabases of sequencing data and around 80 million unique TCR sequences. All discovery cohort repertoires had been generated on a single sequencing platform. An earlier analysis of roughly 600 of the donors used high-throughput TCR beta sequencing to judge whether each TCR beta V gene segment behaved as functional or pseudogenic. The number of typed donors differed by locus: about 620-640 for A, B, C, DRB1 and DQB1; 522 for DQA1; approximately 600 for DPA1; and approximately 450 for DPB1. The study profiled the T cell repertoires of under 850 subjects by immunosequencing and related them to cytomegalovirus serostatus. A later genetic analysis used genome-wide SNP genotypes for 398 of the 666 donors, treating that subset as a discovery cohort. The study combined high-throughput TCR immunosequencing, statistical association of individual TCRs with disease status, and machine learning to predict cytomegalovirus infection status. The genetic ancestry cluster associated with self-reported Caucasian donors included roughly four fifths of the approximately 410 genotyped donors. HLA typing included class I and class II loci at four-digit resolution. Results and caveats for the whole study, not just this receptor: According to a later analysis, TCR association rates differed among HLA loci, with DRB1 alleles showing the most associated TCRs and HLA-C alleles showing the fewest. According to the authors, the approach could potentially be generalized to other disease states and immunological phenotypes. The classifier was reported to diagnose cytomegalovirus status with high specificity and sensitivity in both the original and validation cohorts. Across donors, most TCR sequences were observed very rarely, whereas some public TCRs were present in many individuals. A later analysis found that HLA-associated TCR beta chains were more clonally expanded and had lower generation probabilities than equally common non-associated chains. A later analysis found that most CMV-associated TCR beta chains appeared HLA-restricted, with HLA associations seemingly driven largely by CMV exposure. Because HLA typing was unavailable for some donors at each locus, only the typed subset was used in association tests. An earlier analysis of 450 to 750 of the donors showed that most TCR beta V segments appeared in productive rearrangements either about 90% or about 30% of the time, which broadly matched IMGT annotations. A further reported finding was that TCR beta sequences accurately predicted the HLA-A and HLA-B alleles for most subjects in the first cohort. CMV serostatus was the only immune exposure information available for the cohort. Because counts were too low, roughly 18 rarely observed V segments, including chromosome 9 orphons, were left out of the earlier analysis of approximately 500 of the donors. Some IMGT-functional V segments, including TRBV6-2 and TRBV6-3, could not be distinguished by the 87-base-pair reads and were therefore excluded. Correlated functional status among segregating V segments might reflect linkage disequilibrium, but an unknown experimental factor could not be ruled out. Strong co-occurrence of HLA alleles, especially DR and DQ, made assigning TCR associations to individual alleles difficult. V-gene and J-gene trimming of TCR beta chains was associated with a missense DCLRE1C variant in a later genetic analysis, and the association was replicated in an independent cohort. Sequencing depth was assumed to be roughly uniform across donors in the presence/absence analyses, though that assumption may not hold. At a false discovery rate of 0.05, a later analysis linked about 17,000 TCR beta sequences to specific HLA alleles. Three of the identified cytomegalovirus-associated TCR beta chains were confirmed in vitro to be specific for cytomegalovirus antigens. According to a later analysis, parvovirus B19, influenza, CMV and Epstein-Barr virus appeared linked to several top co-occurrence clusters. A cluster of highly shared sequence variants was judged likely to represent a technical artifact of the sequencing pipeline. In the study, some 160 TCR beta chains were listed as associated with cytomegalovirus. According to a later genetic analysis, donors in an Asian-associated ancestry cluster had fewer N-insertions in productive TCRs than the approximately 710-donor mean. In this cohort, only TCR beta chains were sequenced, and detectable features were limited by the absence of alpha or paired-chain data.

In total, more than 500 healthy bone marrow donors made up the cohort. At the time of sampling, all cohort members were nominally healthy, though unrecorded immune exposures were likely present. The donor was CMV seropositive and was included in the group of some 290 seropositive cohort members. Every donor gave a peripheral blood sample, and the peripheral blood mononuclear cells from that sample were used for TCR beta sequencing. The Qiagen DNeasy Blood Extraction Kit was used to extract genomic DNA from the blood cell samples. Libraries were prepared through the immunoSEQ multiplex PCR assay. The multiplex PCR relied on a mix of 60 forward primers for TCR Vbeta segments and 13 reverse primers for TCR Jbeta segments. The CDR3 region of rearranged TCR beta genes was amplified from genomic DNA with a multiplex PCR assay. On the Illumina HiSeq System, the amplified TCR beta libraries were sequenced as 87-base-pair reads. The published analysis was carried out like this. A later analysis counted about 80 million unique TCR beta chains across the 666 repertoires, and about 10 million of these chains were shared by at least two donors. A nearest-neighbor algorithm error-corrected the raw reads and collapsed the reads into unique sequences, merging closely related sequences to remove PCR and sequencing errors. To assign V, D and J gene segments, CDR3 sequences were aligned to IMGT reference sequences. Each retained sequence needed at least a six-nucleotide match to both a V gene segment and a J gene segment. A rearrangement counted as productive if the CDR3 had no stop codons and remained in frame with V and J, and every other rearrangement counted as non-productive. CDR3 was defined according to IMGT convention as the region running from the second conserved V-encoded cysteine to the conserved J-encoded phenylalanine. The earlier analysis of 500 to 600 of the donors excluded sequences that lacked an unambiguous match to a single V gene segment. An earlier analysis of a few hundred of the donors called V segments functional above 56.7% productive rearrangements and segregating when the between-donor standard deviation exceeded 5%. A statistical classification framework was built for diagnosing cytomegalovirus status from the catalog of TCR beta chain sequences. In a later analysis, TCR nucleotide sequences were compared against IMGT/GENE-DB human TR gene sequences so that V and J genes could be assigned. In a later analysis, CDR3 sequences and most-parsimonious VDJ recombination scenarios were assigned using the TCRdist pipeline. A later analysis defined each TCR beta chain by its CDR3 amino acid sequence plus V-gene family, and excluded reads lacking a unique V-gene family. To address suspected cross-contamination and a sequencing artifact, a later analysis removed some 620 highly shared, low-generation-probability nucleotide sequences. In a later analysis, a clonal expansion index for each public chain was calculated from normalized within-repertoire ranks of inferred template counts. Generation probabilities in a later analysis came from a VDJ recombination model fitted to out-of-frame rearrangements, and those results were checked against IGoR. Hypergeometric tests were used in a later analysis to score TCR-TCR, TCR-HLA and TCR-CMV co-occurrence, with a repertoire-size bias correction applied to the TCR pairs. To estimate false discovery rates, a later analysis permuted the HLA or CMV assignments 20 times. In a later analysis, co-occurring TCRs were grouped with DBSCAN, and TCRdist sequence similarity was added when clustering was performed within HLA-allele-positive subsets. For co-occurrence clustering, repertoires with fewer than 30,000 or more than 120,000 public chains were excluded, along with 4 to 6 repertoires with anomalous nucleotide sharing. TCRdb carries this immuneACCESS record with in-frame sequences only. Its versions omit some clonotypes, under half of them owing to an unresolved V gene in the studies checked, with the rest unexplained. V and J calls and clone size are as listed in that table; D and trimming were resolved from the DNA. The sample yields some 180,000 clones; around 80% were counted once. The ten largest clones take up under 1.5% of the sample.

Remarks on this clone: Its target antigen remains unknown. Nothing much larger sits one base from this clone, and base qualities are not available.

CDR3 length: 15 amino acids, cysteine to phenylalanine. The entry retains the CDR3 DNA only, 45 bases that are in frame from base 1. Deletion took 6 bases off V and 2 bases off J, with a span of 13 bases between the germline ends. The germline V gene specifies LGHNA as CDR1 and YSLEER as CDR2. The sequence joins TRBV4-3 to TRBJ2-2; 5 matching bases give a weak D call of TRBD1. The clonotype originates from a girl under 18 in good health and CMV-seropositive. What was sequenced was PBMCs. The sequenced DNA is TGCGCCAGCAGTTGGGGCAGCTCTAACACCGGGGAGCTGTTTTTT. This is translated as CASSWGSSNTGELFF.